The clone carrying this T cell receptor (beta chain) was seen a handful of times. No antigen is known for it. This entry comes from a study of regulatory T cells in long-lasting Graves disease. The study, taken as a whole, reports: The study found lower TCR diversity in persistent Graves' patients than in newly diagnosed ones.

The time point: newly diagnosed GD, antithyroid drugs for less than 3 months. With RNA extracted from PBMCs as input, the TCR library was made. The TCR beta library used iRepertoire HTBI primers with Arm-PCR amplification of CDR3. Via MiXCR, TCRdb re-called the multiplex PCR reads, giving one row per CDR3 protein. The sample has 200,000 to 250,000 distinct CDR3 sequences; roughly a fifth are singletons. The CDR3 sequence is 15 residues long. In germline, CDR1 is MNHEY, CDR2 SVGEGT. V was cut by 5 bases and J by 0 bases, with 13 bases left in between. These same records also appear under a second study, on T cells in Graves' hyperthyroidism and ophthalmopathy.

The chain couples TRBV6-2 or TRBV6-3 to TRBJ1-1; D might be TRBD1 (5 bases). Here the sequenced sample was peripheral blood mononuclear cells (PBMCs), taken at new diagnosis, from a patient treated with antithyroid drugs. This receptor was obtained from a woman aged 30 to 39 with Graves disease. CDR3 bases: TGTGCCAGCAGTGGGGGAGGAGTCATGAACACTGAAGCTTTCTTT. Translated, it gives CASSGGGVMNTEAFF.